The next 6 T cell receptor beta chains were all read from a single sample in a study of T cell responses to AZD1222 COVID-19 vaccine. Generated by immunoSEQ multiplex PCR, the TCRdb table keeps only in-frame clones and is missing some. In the table there are under 150,000 clones, under 95% of which are singletons. The sequences come from peripheral blood, collected on day 0 of AZD1222 vaccination. These receptors originate from an adult in good health.

J is TRBJ2-7 and V is TRBV9, with D unclear. This CDR3 has 15 residues. Per germline, CDR1 SGDLS and CDR2 YYNGEE. The V gene lost 0 bases and the J gene lost 5 bases, with 15 bases spanning the gap. CDR3 bases: TGTGCCAGCAGCGTAGACGGCAGAACCAGAGACGAGCAGTACTTC. Protein product: CASSVDGRTRDEQYF.

This chain connects TRBV19 to TRBJ2-7; TRBD1 aligns across 9 bases. This CDR3 has 14 amino acids. Germline values: CDR1 LNHDA, CDR2 SQIVND (reference sequence). After removal of 6 bases from V and 6 bases from J, the junction contained 9 bases not matched to a gene. The CDR3 is CASRNRDRDREQYF. CDR3 in DNA: TGTGCCAGTAGAAACCGGGACAGGGATCGCGAGCAGTACTTC.

This chain uses TRBV7-2 with TRBJ1-6, with 9 bases that match TRBD1. V shed 5 bases, J shed 6 bases, and the junction held 8 bases outside the gene matches. Looked up from germline, CDR1 is SGHTA and CDR2 is FQGNSA. The CDR3 is made up of 16 amino acids. The CDR3 loop reads CASSPTGTGPNSPLHF. Here the CDR3 DNA reads TGTGCCAGCAGCCCAACCGGGACAGGGCCTAATTCACCCCTCCACTTT.

The chain couples TRBV4-1 to TRBJ2-2; 7 nucleotides agree with TRBD2. Germline CDR1 is MGHRA and CDR2 is YSYEKL. CDR3 size: 18 residues. V trimming: 1 base; J trimming: 0 bases; junction bases outside the gene matches: 8. The CDR3 DNA reads as TGCGCCAGCAGCCAAGTTAATGAGCTAGCGGCGAACACCGGGGAGCTGTTTTTT. This gives the protein CASSQVNELAANTGELFF.

The chain links TRBV4-3 to TRBJ2-1; 14 bases are a match to TRBD2. V shed 4 bases and J 0 bases; nucleotides not matched to a gene: 8. Germline CDR1 and CDR2: LGHNA and YSLEER. This CDR3 has 19 residues. The CDR3 protein is CASSLRTSGGSSSYNEQFF. CDR3 bases: TGCGCCAGCAGCCTACGGACTAGCGGGGGGTCCAGCTCCTACAATGAGCAGTTCTTC.

The J gene is TRBJ1-4, the V gene TRBV7-9; D is uncertain. V lost 0 bases, J lost 12 bases, and 11 bases lay in between. The CDR3 is 13 residues long. Germline assignment: CDR1 SEHNR and CDR2 FQNEAQ (reference sequence). CDR3 sequence: CASSLAPLRELFF. The CDR3 DNA reads TGTGCCAGCAGCTTAGCCCCCCTCCGCGAACTGTTTTTT.